This T cell receptor beta chain stems from a study of early T cells in non-severe SARS-CoV-2 infection. Study-wide background: It was bulk RNA from unsorted whole blood that was sequenced, and the chains were unpaired.

The library protocol tagged individual cDNA molecules with unique molecular identifiers. TCRdb redid the calling of the 5' RACE reads with MiXCR, one entry per CDR3 protein. The sample yields under 100,000 distinct CDR3 sequences, about an eighth seen once. Study results and caveats: Using VDJdb, the matching emphasized anti-spike CD8 responses while missing private and CD4 specificities.

Trimming pared 3 bases from V and 2 bases from J, leaving 11 bases between. The length of the CDR3 is 14 residues. The V gene's germline CDR1 is LNHNV and CDR2 YYDKDF (reference sequence). On this clonotype itself: Its target is not known.

The specimen was whole blood. The rearrangement joins TRBV15 to TRBJ2-7; TRBD2 might be the D (6 bases). The sequence was obtained from an adult who was a healthcare worker with PCR-confirmed SARS-CoV-2 infection or an uninfected control (not recorded which). CDR3 region: CATSSAGLPYEQYF. The CDR3 DNA sequence: TGTGCCACCAGCAGTGCGGGGCTGCCCTACGAGCAGTACTTC.